What follows are 28 T cell receptor beta chains derived from one specimen sequenced in a study of CD8+ T cells in alopecia areata. Once RNA had been extracted, it was reverse transcribed into cDNA to act as the sequencing template. Clones were read by immunoSEQ multiplex PCR, and TCRdb kept only the in-frame ones, dropping some. The table records some 82,000 clones, approximately 50% of them present only once. Sequenced material: NKG2D-high CD8+ T cells sorted from blood. The receptors here all came from a human donor with alopecia areata.

The gene calls are TRBV9 and TRBJ2-3; either TRBD1 or TRBD2 may supply D (6 bases each). Germline V lookup: CDR1 SGDLS, CDR2 YYNGEE. Trimming removed 5 bases at V and 5 bases at J, with 15 bases between. The CDR3 loop spans 14 amino acids. The CDR3 region is CASSYIRGEDTQYF. Here the CDR3 DNA reads TGTGCCAGCAGTTACATTAGGGGGGAAGATACGCAGTATTTT.

The chain employs TRBV4-3 and TRBJ2-3, with TRBD2 identical over 12 bases. V lost 4 bases to trimming and J lost 2 bases; unmatched junction nucleotides: 4. In germline, CDR1 is LGHNA, CDR2 YSLEER. The CDR3 has 16 residues. The CDR3 DNA is TGCGCCAGCAGCCCACTAGCGGGAGGCTACACAGATACGCAGTATTTT. As protein: CASSPLAGGYTDTQYF.

The rearrangement joins TRBV5-1 to TRBJ2-7; D is perhaps TRBD2 (6 bases). Germline CDR1 is SGHRS and CDR2 is YFSETQ. CDR3 length equals 12 residues. The germline V and J ends were trimmed by 3 bases and 4 bases, with 8 bases remaining between them. The CDR3 loop is CASSSEGYEQYF. CDR3 bases: TGCGCCAGCAGCTCGGAGGGGTACGAGCAGTACTTC.

This clone was seen a single time. The chain employs TRBV6-6 and TRBJ2-2, with 7 bases aligning to TRBD2. Trimming removed 10 bases from V and 6 bases from J; junction bases left unmatched: 11. Germline-derived CDR1 and CDR2 are MNHNY and SVGAGI (reference sequence). The CDR3 spans 14 residues. The CDR3 loop is CATGRSGISGELFF. The DNA for the CDR3 is TGTGCCACAGGCCGGAGCGGGATTTCCGGGGAGCTGTTTTTT.

The chain combines TRBV7-9 with TRBJ2-7, with 10 positions matching TRBD1. J was trimmed by 7 bases and V by 4 bases; bases with no gene match: 10. The CDR3 contains 15 residues. Germline V gene sequence: CDR1 SEHNR, CDR2 FQNEAQ (reference sequence). The CDR3 DNA is TGTGCCAGCAGCTCATCTCGGGGACAGGGGAAGGAGCAGTACTTC. Encoded protein: CASSSSRGQGKEQYF.

The V call is TRBV30, the J call TRBJ1-1; D ambiguous. The V and J ends lost 5 bases and 2 bases respectively, with 6 bases between them. The CDR3 covers 11 residues. Germline loops: CDR1 GTSNPN, CDR2 SVGIG (reference sequence). In nucleotides, the CDR3 is TGTGCCTGGCGGGAAAACACTGAAGCTTTCTTT. Amino acids: CAWRENTEAFF.

The rearrangement links TRBV2 to TRBJ2-1; 9 bases are shared with TRBD2. After removal of 7 bases from V and 5 bases from J, the junction contained 9 bases not matched to a gene. CDR1 and CDR2 (germline): SNHLY, FYNNEI. The length of the CDR3 is 15 residues. The CDR3 loop is CASTLGTSYDNEQFF. The CDR3 coding sequence is TGTGCCAGCACTCTAGGGACTAGCTACGACAATGAGCAGTTCTTC. The variable domain in full, with the rest retrieved from reference TRBV2 and TRBJ2-1, is EPEVTQTPSHQVTQMGQEVILRCVPISNHLYFYWYRQILGQKVEFLVSFYNNEISEKSEIFDDQFSVERPDGSNFTLKIRSTKLEDSAMYFCASTLGTSYDNEQFFGPGTRLTVL.

V gene TRBV7-6 combines with J gene TRBJ2-3, with 11 bases aligning to TRBD2. Trimming took 3 bases from V and 4 from J; bases not matched to a gene: 0. CDR3 size: 14 residues. Germline assignment: CDR1 SGHVS and CDR2 FNYEAQ. CDR3 residues: CASSFSGGADTQYF. The CDR3 nucleotides read TGTGCCAGCAGCTTTAGCGGGGGGGCAGATACGCAGTATTTT.

The gene calls are TRBV29-1 and TRBJ2-5; weak D call: TRBD1 (6 bases). The CDR3 contains 16 residues. Germline V gene lookup returns CDR1 SQVTM and CDR2 ANQGSEA. The V end was cut by 6 bases, the J end by 0 bases, with 20 bases between. In DNA form, the CDR3 reads TGCAGCGTGGCCCCCTCGTGGACAGTCCACCAAGAGACCCAGTACTTC. It codes for CSVAPSWTVHQETQYF.

V usage is TRBV28 and J usage is TRBJ2-7; 8 bases map to TRBD2. V lost 3 bases and J lost 0; bases outside the gene matches: 4. Germline lookup yields CDR1 MDHEN and CDR2 SYDVKM. The CDR3 is made up of 15 amino acids. In DNA, the CDR3 is TGTGCCAGCAGTTTGGGCGGGGGGCGCTCCTACGAGCAGTACTTC. It is translated as CASSLGGGRSYEQYF.

This clone was counted only a few times. The J gene is TRBJ2-1, the V gene TRBV29-1; possible D gene TRBD1, 5 bases. Germline lookup yields CDR1 SQVTM and CDR2 ANQGSEA. The CDR3 contains 14 residues. Trimming removed 1 base at V and 1 base at J, with 8 bases between. This chain's CDR3 is CSVEGQTSYNEQFF. The CDR3 bases are TGCAGCGTTGAAGGACAGACTTCCTACAATGAGCAGTTCTTC.

This clone was found a few times. V gene TRBV6-5 combines with J gene TRBJ2-2; 8 positions agree with TRBD2. V shed 9 bases, J shed 3 bases, and the junction held 3 bases outside the gene matches. The CDR3 spans 13 residues. In germline, CDR1 is MNHEY, CDR2 SVGAGI. DNA for the CDR3: TGTGCCAGTAGCGGGGAAGACACCGGGGAGCTGTTTTTT. This sequence encodes CASSGEDTGELFF.

The chain is built from TRBV27 and TRBJ1-1; D perhaps matches TRBD1 (5 bases). The CDR3 has 14 residues. V was clipped by 2 bases and J by 11 bases, with 18 bases between them. The germline V gene encodes CDR1 MNHEY and CDR2 SMNVEV (reference sequence). The CDR3 DNA reads TGTGCCAGCAGTTTACTACCGAGGGTTAAGGGGGCTTTCTTT. Amino acid sequence: CASSLLPRVKGAFF.

This clone was seen only a few times. Here the CDR3 reads CASSLRGDYNEQFF. For the CDR3, the DNA is TGTGCCAGCAGTTTGCGGGGGGACTACAATGAGCAGTTCTTC. The V gene is TRBV27, the J gene TRBJ2-1; 8 bases map to TRBD2. The trim removed 3 bases at V and 3 bases at J, leaving 1 base unmatched. CDR1 and CDR2 from the germline V gene are MNHEY and SMNVEV (reference sequence). The CDR3 runs to 14 residues.

This rearrangement joins TRBV29-1 to TRBJ2-7; tentative D call: TRBD1 (6 bases). CDR1 is SQVTM, CDR2 ANQGSEA, per germline. The germline V and J ends were trimmed by 1 base and 5 bases, with 21 bases remaining between them. CDR3 size: 16 residues. CDR3 DNA sequence: TGCAGCGTTGAAGGGGGTGGCGTAACAGGGAACAACGAGCAGTACTTC. It is translated as CSVEGGGVTGNNEQYF.

The rearrangement uses TRBV5-1 and TRBJ1-5; no firm D call. The CDR3 runs to 13 residues. V lost 0 bases and J 7 bases, leaving 8 bases between the germline ends. Per germline, CDR1 SGHRS and CDR2 YFSETQ. The CDR3 loop reads CASSLDSGQPQHF. The DNA of the CDR3 is TGCGCCAGCAGCTTGGATTCGGGACAGCCCCAGCATTTT.

This clone was seen more than once but under ten times. The V gene is TRBV29-1, the J gene TRBJ2-1, with a possible D match to TRBD2 (6 bases). This CDR3 region has 17 residues. Germline V gives CDR1 SQVTM, CDR2 ANQGSEA. Trimming took off 1 base at V and 0 bases at J, with 16 bases between the two ends. CDR3 amino acids: CSVEAFRGLHSYNEQFF. DNA for the CDR3: TGCAGCGTTGAAGCGTTTAGGGGACTCCACTCCTACAATGAGCAGTTCTTC.

The chain carries TRBV11-2 and TRBJ2-1; no firm D call. Looked up from germline, CDR1 is SGHAT and CDR2 is FQNNGV. The CDR3 totals 12 residues. V was cut by 3 bases and J by 6 bases, with 6 bases left in between. The CDR3 DNA reads TGTGCCAGCAGCTTCCACCCCAATGAGCAGTTCTTC. Translated, it gives CASSFHPNEQFF.

The sample holds a few counts of this clone. The chain employs TRBV29-1 and TRBJ2-7; possible D gene TRBD2, 6 bases. CDR3 length: 12 residues. Germline V gene data show CDR1 as SQVTM and CDR2 as ANQGSEA. The V and J ends lost 6 bases and 5 bases respectively, with 14 bases between them. The CDR3 DNA is TGCAGCGTCCGCCGGGACTTGCACGAGCAGTACTTC. Translating it yields CSVRRDLHEQYF.

The V and J genes are TRBV6-5 and TRBJ2-3; no firm D call. Germline V gene data show CDR1 as MNHEY and CDR2 as SVGAGI. The CDR3 has 11 residues. V was pared by 6 bases and J by 0 bases, with 1 base between. The CDR3: CASRSTDTQYF. CDR3 nucleotides: TGTGCCAGCAGGAGCACAGATACGCAGTATTTT.

This rearrangement joins TRBV6-1 to TRBJ2-5; D gene ambiguous. This CDR3 has 12 residues. Per the germline V gene, CDR1 is MNHNS and CDR2 is SASEGT. V was shortened by 10 bases and J by 4 bases, with 13 bases between the two germline ends. In nucleotides, the CDR3 is TGTGCCACCGAGTTGGAAGGAGAGACCCAGTACTTC. It encodes CATELEGETQYF.

This clone was observed once. CDR3 sequence (DNA): TGCAGCGTAATATATCGGGGGGCCGACCCTTTCCCAGATACGCAGTATTTT. Its protein product is CSVIYRGADPFPDTQYF. This sequence joins TRBV29-1 and TRBJ2-3, with D possibly being TRBD2 (7 bases). In germline, CDR1 is SQVTM, CDR2 ANQGSEA. The CDR3 is made up of 17 amino acids. V was cut by 6 bases and J by 4 bases, with 26 bases left in between.

Comments on this clone: A read error may account for a junction end that differs from germline. The chain links TRBV20-1 to TRBJ2-7, with 7 bases that match TRBD2. Germline assignment: CDR1 DFQATT and CDR2 SNEGSKA (reference sequence). The CDR3 runs 10 residues. Written as DNA, the CDR3 is TGCAGTGCCACTCCTTTGGGAGGGGACTTC. Translation gives CSATPLGGDF.

The gene calls are TRBV27 and TRBJ2-2; 7 bases agree with TRBD2. CDR3 size: 13 residues. V lost 6 bases, J lost 5 bases, and 3 bases stayed unmatched. The germline V gene encodes CDR1 MNHEY and CDR2 SMNVEV (reference sequence). The CDR3 region is CASRGRETGELFF. The DNA for the CDR3 is TGTGCCAGCAGAGGGAGGGAGACCGGGGAGCTGTTTTTT.

This clone was seen only a few times. This rearrangement joins TRBV29-1 to TRBJ1-5; TRBD1 might be the D (5 bases). Germline CDR1 is SQVTM and CDR2 is ANQGSEA. V was cut by 5 bases and J by 6 bases, with 20 bases left in between. CDR3 length equals 15 residues. CDR3 bases: TGCAGCGTTTTTCTAGGGGATCAGGTTGGTCAGCCCCAGCATTTT. This codes for CSVFLGDQVGQPQHF.

This chain joins TRBV11-3 and TRBJ2-7; TRBD2 agrees at 7 bases. V shed 5 bases, J shed 0 bases, and the junction held 7 bases outside the gene matches. The CDR3 runs to 15 residues. Per the germline V gene, CDR1 is SGHNT and CDR2 is YENEEA. In DNA, the CDR3 is TGTGCCAGCAGCGCAACCGGGGGGAACTCCTACGAGCAGTACTTC. It translates to CASSATGGNSYEQYF. The whole variable domain, filled in from reference TRBV11-3 and TRBJ2-7, reads EAGVVQSPRYKIIEKKQPVAFWCNPISGHNTLYWYLQNLGQGPELLIRYENEEAVDDSQLPKDRFSAERLKGVDSTLKIQPAELGDSAVYLCASSATGGNSYEQYFGPGTRLTVT.

The V gene is TRBV29-1, the J gene TRBJ2-5, with TRBD2 identical over 11 bases. This CDR3 has 17 residues. V trimming: 3 bases; J trimming: 5 bases; junction bases outside the gene matches: 14. The germline V gene has CDR1 SQVTM and CDR2 ANQGSEA. The CDR3 here is CSVERASGRNGVETQYF. The DNA of the CDR3 is TGCAGCGTTGAGAGGGCTAGCGGGAGGAATGGTGTTGAGACCCAGTACTTC.

This sequence joins TRBV25-1 and TRBJ2-7, with 13 bases aligning to TRBD2. V shed 7 bases, J shed 11 bases, and the junction held 5 bases outside the gene matches. Germline-derived CDR1 and CDR2 are MGHDK and SYGVNS. The CDR3 covers 12 residues. In nucleotides, the CDR3 is TGTGCCAGCACTTCCGGGACTAGCGGGGAGTACTTC. This gives the protein CASTSGTSGEYF.